These 3 T cell receptor beta chains came from one sample sequenced in a study of T-cell reconstitution after alpha-beta-depleted transplantation in children. Preparation of the TCRbeta library was carried out with unique molecular identifiers. TCRdb processed the PCR reads anew with MiXCR; each CDR3 protein has one entry. This sample has approximately 270,000 distinct CDR3 sequences, with 9.5% to 10% found just once. The sample in question was PBMCs from the stem cell graft donor, obtained from the stem cell graft. These receptors all come from a human donor who donated a stem cell graft to a child with SCID.

This clonotype was counted a few times. V gene TRBV3-1 combines with J gene TRBJ2-3, with TRBD2 identical over 11 bases. V lost 5 bases, J lost 6 bases, and 10 bases stayed unmatched. CDR3 length: 16 amino acids. Germline V gives CDR1 LGHDT, CDR2 YNNKEL (reference sequence). CDR3 sequence reads: CASSALAGGTLDTQYF. Written as DNA, the CDR3 is TGTGCCAGCAGCGCTTTAGCGGGGGGGACCCTGGATACGCAGTATTTT.

The V and J genes are TRBV5-6 and TRBJ1-6; no clear D. This CDR3 has 15 residues. Trimming stripped 4 bases from V and 3 bases from J, with 11 bases between. Germline CDR1 reads SGHDT; CDR2 reads YYEEEE. In DNA form, the CDR3 reads TGTGCCAGCAGCCCAGACAAGAACTATAATTCACCCCTCCACTTT. Translation: CASSPDKNYNSPLHF.

A few counts support this clonotype. The J gene is TRBJ1-2, the V gene TRBV12-3 or TRBV12-4; D not resolved. V lost 6 bases and J 8 bases, leaving 7 bases between the germline ends. There are 10 residues in the CDR3. The CDR3 DNA sequence: TGTGCCAGCAGCCCCCAGGGCTACACCTTC. Protein: CASSPQGYTF.